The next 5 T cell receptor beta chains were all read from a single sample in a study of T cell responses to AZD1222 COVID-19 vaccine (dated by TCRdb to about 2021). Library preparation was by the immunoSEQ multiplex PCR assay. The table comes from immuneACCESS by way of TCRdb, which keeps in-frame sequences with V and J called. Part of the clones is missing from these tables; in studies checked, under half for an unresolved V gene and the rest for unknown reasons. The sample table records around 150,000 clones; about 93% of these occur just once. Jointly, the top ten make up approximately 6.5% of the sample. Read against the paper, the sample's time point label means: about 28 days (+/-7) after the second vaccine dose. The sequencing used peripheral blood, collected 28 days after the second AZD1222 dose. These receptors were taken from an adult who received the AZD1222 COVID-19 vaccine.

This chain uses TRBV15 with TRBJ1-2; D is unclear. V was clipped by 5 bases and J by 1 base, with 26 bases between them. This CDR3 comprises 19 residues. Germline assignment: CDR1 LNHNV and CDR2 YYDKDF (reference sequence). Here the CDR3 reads CATSPTRAEVPTYNYGYTF. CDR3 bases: TGTGCCACCAGCCCAACCCGGGCTGAAGTGCCAACCTATAACTATGGCTACACCTTC.

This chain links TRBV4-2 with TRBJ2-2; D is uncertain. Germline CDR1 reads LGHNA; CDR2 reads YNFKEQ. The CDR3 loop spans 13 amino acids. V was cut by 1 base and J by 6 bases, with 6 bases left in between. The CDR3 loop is CASSQGAPGELFF. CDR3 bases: TGTGCCAGCAGCCAAGGGGCCCCCGGGGAGCTGTTTTTT.

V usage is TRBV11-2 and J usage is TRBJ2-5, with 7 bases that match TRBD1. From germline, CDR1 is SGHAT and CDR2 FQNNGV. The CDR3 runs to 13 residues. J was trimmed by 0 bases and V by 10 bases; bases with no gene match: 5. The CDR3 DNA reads TGTGCCATCAGGGACAGAAACCAAGAGACCCAGTACTTC. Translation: CAIRDRNQETQYF.

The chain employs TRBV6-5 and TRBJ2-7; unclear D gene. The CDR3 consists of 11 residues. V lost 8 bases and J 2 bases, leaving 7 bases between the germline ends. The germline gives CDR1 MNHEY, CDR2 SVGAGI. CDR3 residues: CASSRTYEQYF. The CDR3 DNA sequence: TGTGCCAGCTCAAGGACCTACGAGCAGTACTTC.

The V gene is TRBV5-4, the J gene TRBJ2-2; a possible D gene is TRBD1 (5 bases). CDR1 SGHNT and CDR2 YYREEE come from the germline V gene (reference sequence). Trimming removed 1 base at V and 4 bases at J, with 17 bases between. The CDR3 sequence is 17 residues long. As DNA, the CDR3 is TGTGCCAGCAGCTTGAGTCCTAAAGGGGCGAGCACCGGGGAGCTGTTTTTT. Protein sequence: CASSLSPKGASTGELFF.